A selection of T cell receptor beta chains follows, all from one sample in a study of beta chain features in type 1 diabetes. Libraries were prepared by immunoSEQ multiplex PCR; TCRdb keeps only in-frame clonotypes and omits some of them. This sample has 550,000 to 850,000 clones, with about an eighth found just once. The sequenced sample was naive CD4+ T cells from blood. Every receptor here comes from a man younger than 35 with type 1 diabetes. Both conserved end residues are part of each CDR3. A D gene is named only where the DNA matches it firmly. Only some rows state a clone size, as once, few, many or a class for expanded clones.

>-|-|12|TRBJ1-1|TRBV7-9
CASSRLNTEAFF
TGTGCCAGCAGCCGACTGAACACTGAAGCTTTCTTT
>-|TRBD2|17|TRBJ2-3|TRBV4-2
CASSQGLAGTSTDTQYF
TGTGCCAGCAGCCAAGGGCTAGCGGGGACTAGCACAGATACGCAGTATTTT
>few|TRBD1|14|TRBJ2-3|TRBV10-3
CAISRDRNTDTQYF
TGTGCCATCAGTCGGGACAGAAACACAGATACGCAGTATTTT
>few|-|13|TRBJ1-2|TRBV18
CASSPGSDYGYTF
TGTGCCAGCTCACCAGGGTCTGACTATGGCTACACCTTC
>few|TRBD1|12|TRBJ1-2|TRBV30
CAWSGTGYGYTF
TGTGCCTGGAGTGGGACAGGCTATGGCTACACCTTC
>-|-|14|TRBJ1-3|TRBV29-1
CSVGSGDSGNTIYF
TGCAGCGTTGGGTCCGGGGACTCTGGAAACACCATATATTTT
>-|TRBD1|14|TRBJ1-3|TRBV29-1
CSATRQGAGNTIYF
TGCAGCGCGACTCGACAGGGGGCTGGAAACACCATATATTTT
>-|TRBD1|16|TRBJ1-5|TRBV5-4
CASSLWGGGVHQPQHF
TGTGCCAGCAGCTTGTGGGGAGGGGGCGTCCATCAGCCCCAGCATTTT
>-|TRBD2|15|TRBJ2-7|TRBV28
CATLRGGSERYEQYF
TGTGCCACCCTCCGCGGGGGTAGCGAACGCTACGAGCAGTACTTC
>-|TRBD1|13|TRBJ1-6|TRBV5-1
CASSSGQDQSLHF
TGCGCCAGCAGCTCGGGACAGGATCAGTCCCTCCACTTT
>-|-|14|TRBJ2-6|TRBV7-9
CASSLSSGANVLTF
TGTGCCAGCAGCTTATCCTCTGGGGCCAACGTCCTGACTTTC
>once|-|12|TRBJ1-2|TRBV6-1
CASSDQGLGYTF
TGTGCCAGCAGTGATCAGGGTTTGGGCTACACCTTC
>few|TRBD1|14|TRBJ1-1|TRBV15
CATSAQGAWTEAFF
TGTGCCACCAGCGCACAGGGGGCTTGGACTGAAGCTTTCTTT
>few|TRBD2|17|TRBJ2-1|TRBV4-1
CASSQGAGGPTYNEQFF
TGCGCCAGCAGCCAGGGAGCGGGGGGGCCTACCTACAATGAGCAGTTCTTC
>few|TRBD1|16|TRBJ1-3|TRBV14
CASRQTGDLLRNTIYF
TGTGCCAGCAGACAGACAGGGGACCTTCTCAGAAACACCATATATTTT
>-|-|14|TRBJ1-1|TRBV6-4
CATKAGILNTEAFF
TGTGCCACCAAAGCCGGGATATTGAACACTGAAGCTTTCTTT
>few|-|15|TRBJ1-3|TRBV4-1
CASSQDRWDGNTIYF
TGCGCCAGCAGCCAAGATAGGTGGGATGGAAACACCATATATTTT
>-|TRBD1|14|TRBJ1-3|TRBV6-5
CASSRDRERNTIYF
TGTGCCAGCAGCCGCGACAGGGAGAGAAACACCATATATTTT
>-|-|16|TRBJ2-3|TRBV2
CASLRGGGPNTDTQYF
TGTGCCAGCCTCAGGGGGGGTGGGCCTAACACAGATACGCAGTATTTT
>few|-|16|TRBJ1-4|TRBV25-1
CASSGDGSTTNEKLFF
TGTGCCAGCAGTGGAGACGGATCAACAACTAATGAAAAACTGTTTTTT
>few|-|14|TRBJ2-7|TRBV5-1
CASSYAEEGYEQYF
TGCGCCAGCAGCTACGCAGAAGAAGGCTACGAGCAGTACTTC
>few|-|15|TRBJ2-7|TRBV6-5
CASTDRRVLSYEQYF
TGTGCCAGCACCGACCGCCGGGTCTTATCCTACGAGCAGTACTTC
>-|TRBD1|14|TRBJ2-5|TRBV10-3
CAISVPGGAETQYF
TGTGCCATCAGTGTTCCAGGGGGCGCGGAGACCCAGTACTTC
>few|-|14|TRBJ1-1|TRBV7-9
CASSPDSAVTEAFF
TGTGCCAGCAGCCCCGACAGCGCGGTAACTGAAGCTTTCTTT
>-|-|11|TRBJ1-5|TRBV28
CASSSYQPQHF
TGTGCCAGCAGTTCTTATCAGCCCCAGCATTTT
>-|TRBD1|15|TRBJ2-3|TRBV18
CASSRGTGITDTQYF
TGTGCCAGCTCACGAGGGACAGGGATCACAGATACGCAGTATTTT
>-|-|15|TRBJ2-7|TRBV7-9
CASSFVEGASYEQYF
TGTGCCAGCAGCTTCGTGGAGGGCGCCTCCTACGAGCAGTACTTC
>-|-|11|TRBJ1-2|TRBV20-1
CSARKGDGYTF
TGCAGTGCTAGAAAGGGAGATGGCTACACCTTC
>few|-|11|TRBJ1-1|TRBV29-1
CSVGMNTEAFF
TGCAGCGTTGGGATGAACACTGAAGCTTTCTTT
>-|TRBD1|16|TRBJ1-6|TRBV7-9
CASSLNRGAYNSPLHF
TGTGCCAGCAGCTTAAACAGGGGGGCCTATAATTCACCCCTCCACTTT
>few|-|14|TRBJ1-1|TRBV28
CASSLSWGNTEAFF
TGTGCCAGCAGTTTAAGTTGGGGAAACACTGAAGCTTTCTTT
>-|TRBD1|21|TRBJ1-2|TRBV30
CAWSPQPRVGTGGKWDYGYTF
TGTGCCTGGAGCCCTCAACCCAGGGTCGGGACAGGGGGCAAGTGGGACTATGGCTACACCTTC
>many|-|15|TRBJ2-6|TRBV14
CASSPLGSGANVLTF
TGTGCCAGCAGCCCCCTCGGGTCTGGGGCCAACGTCCTGACTTTC
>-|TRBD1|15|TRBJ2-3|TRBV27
CASKEEDRGRGTQYF
TGTGCGAGTAAAGAGGAGGACAGGGGGCGAGGTACGCAGTATTTT
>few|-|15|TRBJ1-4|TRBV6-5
CASSYGVGVAEKLFF
TGTGCCAGCAGTTACGGAGTGGGGGTGGCCGAAAAACTGTTTTTT
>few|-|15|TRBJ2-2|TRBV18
CASSVLDMNTGELFF
TGTGCCAGCTCTGTTCTGGACATGAACACCGGGGAGCTGTTTTTT
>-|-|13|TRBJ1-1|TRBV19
CATREVQNTEAFF
TGTGCCACCCGTGAGGTTCAGAACACTGAAGCTTTCTTT
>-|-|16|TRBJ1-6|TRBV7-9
CASNLQGSPNNSPLHF
TGTGCCAGCAACCTTCAGGGGTCCCCGAATAATTCACCCCTCCACTTT
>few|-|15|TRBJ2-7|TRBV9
CASSVNSGIHYEQYF
TGTGCCAGCAGCGTTAATAGCGGAATCCACTACGAGCAGTACTTC
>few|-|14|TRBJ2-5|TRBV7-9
CASSLRTLRETQYF
TGTGCCAGCAGCCTCAGGACTTTAAGGGAGACCCAGTACTTC
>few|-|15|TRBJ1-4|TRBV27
CASSLLGRGYEKLFF
TGTGCCAGCAGTTTACTCGGCAGGGGATATGAAAAACTGTTTTTT
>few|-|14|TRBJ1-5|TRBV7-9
CASSPQAPSKPQHF
TGTGCCAGCAGCCCTCAGGCCCCCAGTAAGCCCCAGCATTTT
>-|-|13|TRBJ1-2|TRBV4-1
CASSQSADYGYTF
TGCGCCAGCAGCCAATCGGCGGACTATGGCTACACCTTC
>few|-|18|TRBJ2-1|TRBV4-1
CASSQGATAALSYNEQFF
TGCGCCAGCAGCCAAGGGGCGACGGCGGCGCTCTCCTACAATGAGCAGTTCTTC
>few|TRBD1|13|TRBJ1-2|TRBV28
CASSDQGENGYTF
TGTGCCAGCTCAGATCAGGGGGAAAATGGCTACACCTTC
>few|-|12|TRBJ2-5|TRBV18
CASSPSQETQYF
TGTGCCAGCTCACCATCCCAAGAGACCCAGTACTTC
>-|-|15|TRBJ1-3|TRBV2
CASRADGSSGNTIYF
TGTGCCAGCAGAGCGGACGGGAGCTCTGGAAACACCATATATTTT
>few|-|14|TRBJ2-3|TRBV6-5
CASSYSISTDTQYF
TGTGCCAGCAGTTACTCGATAAGCACAGATACGCAGTATTTT
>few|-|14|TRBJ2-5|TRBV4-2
CASSVGGASETQYF
TGTGCCAGCAGTGTAGGGGGAGCGAGTGAGACCCAGTACTTC
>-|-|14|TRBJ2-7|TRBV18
CASSPPPGGGEQYF
TGTGCCAGCTCACCACCGCCAGGCGGAGGCGAGCAGTACTTC
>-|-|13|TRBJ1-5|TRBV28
CASSWTVVQPQHF
TGTGCCAGCAGTTGGACAGTAGTTCAGCCCCAGCATTTT
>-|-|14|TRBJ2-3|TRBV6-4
CASSPGGPPDTQYF
TGTGCCAGCAGCCCCGGGGGGCCGCCAGATACGCAGTATTTT
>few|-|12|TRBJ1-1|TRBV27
CASSSPQGGAFF
TGTGCCAGCAGTTCCCCGCAGGGTGGAGCTTTCTTT
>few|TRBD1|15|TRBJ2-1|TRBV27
CASSPGTGGHNEQFF
TGTGCCAGCAGTCCCGGGACAGGGGGCCACAATGAGCAGTTCTTC
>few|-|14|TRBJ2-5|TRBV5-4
CASSFPGVVETQYF
TGTGCCAGCAGCTTCCCAGGGGTAGTGGAGACCCAGTACTTC
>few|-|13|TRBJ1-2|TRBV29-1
CSVEETGFQGYTF
TGCAGCGTTGAAGAAACAGGGTTCCAAGGCTACACCTTC